A selection of T cell receptor beta chains follows, all from one sample in a study of OX40 agonist ivuxolimab in advanced cancers. Clones were sequenced by immunoSEQ multiplex PCR, and TCRdb holds only the in-frame ones, with some missing. The sample consists of more than 45,000 clones, 80% to 90% of them appearing once. Sequences were derived from CD4+ or CD8+ T cells sorted from blood, sampled in a trial of the OX40 agonist ivuxolimab. The receptors come from an adult with an advanced solid tumor such as melanoma, head and neck, liver or kidney cancer. Both conserved end residues are part of each CDR3. The order of the fields is V gene, J gene, D gene, clone size, CDR3 protein, CDR3 DNA. The D gene is left open where the match is weak. Size is omitted from some rows. Given values are once, few, many or a class for expanded clones.

V: TRBV7-9
J: TRBJ1-6
D: NA
size: NA
CDR3: CASSLVSNSPLHF
DNA: TGTGCCAGCAGCTTAGTATCGAATTCACCCCTCCACTTT

V: TRBV19
J: TRBJ2-3
D: NA
size: NA
CDR3: CASRTASTDTQYF
DNA: TGTGCCAGTAGAACGGCTAGCACAGATACGCAGTATTTT

V: TRBV6-1
J: TRBJ2-4
D: NA
size: NA
CDR3: CASSGQGVRAKNIQYF
DNA: TGTGCCAGCAGTGGGCAGGGAGTCAGAGCCAAAAACATTCAGTACTTC

V: TRBV7-2
J: TRBJ2-7
D: NA
size: NA
CDR3: CASSQLTYEQYF
DNA: TGTGCCAGCAGTCAGCTAACGTACGAGCAGTACTTC

V: TRBV11-3
J: TRBJ2-2
D: NA
size: NA
CDR3: CASSLDEVTGELFF
DNA: TGTGCCAGCAGCTTAGATGAGGTTACCGGGGAGCTGTTTTTT

V: TRBV18
J: TRBJ1-1
D: NA
size: NA
CDR3: CASSPPGGFGTEAFF
DNA: TGTGCCAGCTCACCCCCTGGGGGGTTCGGGACTGAAGCTTTCTTT

V: TRBV4-1
J: TRBJ1-2
D: TRBD1
size: NA
CDR3: CASSQDAGGGYGYTF
DNA: TGCGCCAGCAGCCAAGATGCAGGGGGCGGCTATGGCTACACCTTC

V: TRBV5-1
J: TRBJ2-2
D: NA
size: NA
CDR3: CASSFVETGELFF
DNA: TGCGCCAGCAGCTTTGTAGAAACCGGGGAGCTGTTTTTT

V: TRBV5-1
J: TRBJ2-3
D: NA
size: NA
CDR3: CASSLGTSTDTQYF
DNA: TGCGCCAGCAGCTTAGGAACTAGCACAGATACGCAGTATTTT

V: TRBV11-1
J: TRBJ2-7
D: NA
size: NA
CDR3: CASSSVTTSPYEQYF
DNA: TGTGCCAGCAGCTCAGTCACGACGAGCCCCTACGAGCAGTACTTC

V: TRBV5-6
J: TRBJ1-4
D: NA
size: NA
CDR3: CASSLVREVATNEKLFF
DNA: TGTGCCAGCAGCTTAGTTAGGGAAGTTGCAACTAATGAAAAACTGTTTTTT

V: TRBV19
J: TRBJ2-2
D: NA
size: few
CDR3: CASSTGVANTGELFF
DNA: TGTGCCAGTAGTACAGGGGTGGCGAACACCGGGGAGCTGTTTTTT

V: TRBV4-1
J: TRBJ1-1
D: NA
size: NA
CDR3: CASSLPARNTEAFF
DNA: TGCGCCAGCAGCCTCCCGGCCCGGAACACTGAAGCTTTCTTT

V: TRBV13
J: TRBJ1-5
D: TRBD1
size: NA
CDR3: CASSVNRGLGQPQHF
DNA: TGTGCCAGCAGCGTAAACAGGGGGCTGGGACAGCCCCAGCATTTT

V: TRBV6-5
J: TRBJ2-5
D: NA
size: NA
CDR3: CASSGGTAETQYF
DNA: TGTGCCAGCAGTGGGGGGACAGCGGAGACCCAGTACTTC

V: TRBV27
J: TRBJ2-6
D: TRBD1
size: NA
CDR3: CASRKTGALSGANVLTF
DNA: TGTGCCAGCCGAAAGACAGGGGCGCTCTCTGGGGCCAACGTCCTGACTTTC

V: TRBV4-1
J: TRBJ2-3
D: TRBD2
size: NA
CDR3: CASSQVPGLGATDTQYF
DNA: TGCGCCAGCAGCCAAGTGCCCGGACTAGGTGCCACAGATACGCAGTATTTT

V: TRBV5-1
J: TRBJ1-1
D: NA
size: NA
CDR3: CASSLEPIEPEAFF
DNA: TGCGCCAGCAGCTTGGAACCGATTGAACCTGAAGCTTTCTTT

V: TRBV5-1
J: TRBJ2-7
D: TRBD2
size: NA
CDR3: CASSRDGEGEQYF
DNA: TGCGCCAGCAGCCGGGACGGGGAGGGCGAGCAGTACTTC

V: TRBV4-2
J: TRBJ1-1
D: TRBD1
size: NA
CDR3: CASSQGRQGGGMNTEAFF
DNA: TGTGCCAGCAGCCAAGGTAGACAGGGGGGAGGCATGAACACTGAAGCTTTCTTT

V: TRBV6-5
J: TRBJ2-5
D: TRBD2
size: NA
CDR3: CASSYSGRGAETQYF
DNA: TGTGCCAGCAGTTACTCAGGGCGGGGGGCAGAGACCCAGTACTTC

V: TRBV19
J: TRBJ1-6
D: NA
size: NA
CDR3: CASSTGGAGRDSPLHF
DNA: TGTGCCAGTAGTACGGGGGGCGCGGGACGGGATTCACCCCTCCACTTT

V: TRBV28
J: TRBJ1-4
D: NA
size: NA
CDR3: CASSPKTWFGNEKLFF
DNA: TGTGCCAGCAGTCCCAAAACATGGTTTGGAAATGAAAAACTGTTTTTT

V: TRBV5-4
J: TRBJ2-7
D: TRBD1
size: NA
CDR3: CASSLIATGDYEQYF
DNA: TGTGCCAGCAGCTTGATTGCGACAGGGGACTACGAGCAGTACTTC

V: TRBV5-6
J: TRBJ2-3
D: NA
size: NA
CDR3: CASSAQGPDTQYF
DNA: TGTGCCAGCAGCGCCCAGGGGCCCGATACGCAGTATTTT

V: TRBV4-1
J: TRBJ1-1
D: NA
size: NA
CDR3: CASSQTTTGLPAFF
DNA: TGCGCCAGCAGCCAAACGACGACAGGACTGCCAGCTTTCTTT

V: TRBV11-1
J: TRBJ1-4
D: NA
size: NA
CDR3: CASSFGTIATNEKLFF
DNA: TGTGCCAGCAGCTTTGGAACTATTGCAACTAATGAAAAACTGTTTTTT

V: TRBV5-1
J: TRBJ1-2
D: NA
size: few
CDR3: CASSLVGTNYGYTF
DNA: TGCGCCAGCAGCTTGGTCGGTACAAACTATGGCTACACCTTC

V: TRBV25-1
J: TRBJ1-1
D: NA
size: NA
CDR3: CASSEGDRRTFF
DNA: TGTGCCAGCAGTGAGGGAGACAGGCGGACTTTCTTT

V: TRBV7-6
J: TRBJ2-2
D: NA
size: NA
CDR3: CASSSVTNTGELFF
DNA: TGTGCCAGCAGCTCTGTGACGAACACCGGGGAGCTGTTTTTT

V: TRBV5-6
J: TRBJ1-4
D: TRBD1
size: NA
CDR3: CASSLRDRNEKLFF
DNA: TGTGCCAGCAGCTTGCGGGACAGGAATGAAAAACTGTTTTTT

V: TRBV5-1
J: TRBJ2-1
D: NA
size: NA
CDR3: CASSPQSRSYNEQFF
DNA: TGCGCCAGCAGCCCACAGAGCCGCTCCTACAATGAGCAGTTCTTC

V: TRBV7-3
J: TRBJ2-3
D: TRBD1
size: NA
CDR3: CASSLQTGSDTQYF
DNA: TGTGCCAGCAGCTTGCAGACAGGGTCAGATACGCAGTATTTT

V: TRBV4-1
J: TRBJ1-4
D: NA
size: few
CDR3: CASSQDPGTRNEKLFF
DNA: TGCGCCAGCAGCCAAGACCCCGGGACAAGAAATGAAAAACTGTTTTTT

V: TRBV10-2
J: TRBJ1-5
D: NA
size: NA
CDR3: CASSSPNSNQPQHF
DNA: TGCGCCAGCAGTTCGCCTAATAGCAATCAGCCCCAGCATTTT

V: TRBV2
J: TRBJ2-3
D: NA
size: few
CDR3: CASSEDLSTDTQYF
DNA: TGTGCCAGCAGTGAGGACCTCAGCACAGATACGCAGTATTTT